This paragraph reports one TCR beta chain. The antigen is not known. This is likely a read error, given that the CDR3 carries no conserved phenylalanine or tryptophan at its end. This entry comes from a study of tumor-infiltrating lymphocytes in primary liver carcinoma. Unsorted whole blood supplied the RNA, and germline DNA was extracted too. Study-wide results and caveats: Samples, which were bulk and unsorted, did not allow CD4+ and CD8+ repertoires to be compared.

Priming with a constant-region primer yielded TCR beta cDNA from 450 to 600 ng total RNA. ARM-PCR, slightly modified, supplied the TCR beta libraries through three nested multiplex PCR rounds. TCRdb reanalysed the multiplex PCR reads using MiXCR and keeps one entry per CDR3 protein. The sample contains some 320,000 distinct CDR3 sequences, 50% to 70% of which appear only once. This TCR was sampled from a man aged 35 to 55 with primary liver carcinoma and hepatitis B virus infection. Sequencing was performed on peripheral blood.

CDR3 DNA sequence: TGTGCCAGCAGCACCGGGACTAGCGGGCCCGCCTACGAGCAGTACCTC. Encoded protein: CASSTGTSGPAYEQYL. The gene calls are TRBV11-2 and TRBJ2-7; 12 bases fit TRBD2. CDR1 is SGHAT, CDR2 FQNNGV, per germline. The CDR3 has 16 amino acids. V was clipped by 5 bases and J by 2 bases; unmatched bases: 7.